This is a list of T cell receptor beta chains from one sample in a study of blood T cell repertoires in COVID-19. Method: immunoSEQ multiplex PCR; TCRdb's copy keeps in-frame clones and lacks some. In the table there are some 500,000 clones, 85% to 90% of which are singletons. What was sequenced was peripheral blood. The receptors were gathered from a woman in her 50s with COVID-19, enrolled during active disease. CDR3s include the opening cysteine and the closing phenylalanine or tryptophan. Fields, in order: clone size, D gene, V gene, J gene, CDR3 protein, CDR3 DNA. The D gene is left open where the match is weak. Size is omitted from some rows. Given values are once, few, many or a class for expanded clones.

size: -
D: TRBD1
V: TRBV3-1/TRBV3-2
J: TRBJ1-6
CDR3: CASSQVVQGASPLHF
DNA: TGTGCCAGCAGCCAAGTGGTGCAGGGGGCCTCACCCCTCCACTTT

size: -
D: TRBD1
V: TRBV6-6
J: TRBJ1-2
CDR3: CASRLSQGFYGYTF
DNA: TGTGCCAGCCGACTCTCACAGGGGTTCTATGGCTACACCTTC

size: once
D: -
V: TRBV4-1
J: TRBJ1-2
CDR3: CASSQDSNRYGYTF
DNA: TGCGCCAGCAGCCAAGATAGTAATCGCTATGGCTACACCTTC

size: -
D: -
V: TRBV3-1/TRBV3-2
J: TRBJ1-2
CDR3: CASSQSGAYGYTF
DNA: TGTGCCAGCAGCCAGTCAGGCGCCTATGGCTACACCTTC

size: -
D: -
V: TRBV27
J: TRBJ1-5
CDR3: CASSFKPQSWPQHF
DNA: TGTGCCAGCAGTTTCAAGCCGCAATCATGGCCCCAGCATTTT

size: -
D: TRBD1
V: TRBV12-3/TRBV12-4
J: TRBJ1-1
CDR3: CASQGQLNTEAFF
DNA: TGTGCCAGCCAGGGACAGTTGAACACTGAAGCTTTCTTT

size: -
D: TRBD2
V: TRBV2
J: TRBJ2-1
CDR3: CASSGPSGASYNEQFF
DNA: TGTGCCAGCAGTGGACCTAGCGGGGCCTCCTACAATGAGCAGTTCTTC

size: once
D: TRBD1
V: TRBV5-1
J: TRBJ1-1
CDR3: CASSSKTGTGGTEAFF
DNA: TGCGCCAGCAGCTCAAAGACCGGGACAGGGGGCACTGAAGCTTTCTTT

size: -
D: TRBD1
V: TRBV2
J: TRBJ1-5
CDR3: CASTKGLSQGISNQPQHF
DNA: TGTGCCAGCACCAAGGGTTTATCACAGGGGATTAGCAATCAGCCCCAGCATTTT

size: -
D: -
V: TRBV30
J: TRBJ2-1
CDR3: CAWSVLWNEQFF
DNA: TGTGCCTGGAGTGTACTTTGGAATGAGCAGTTCTTC

size: -
D: TRBD2
V: TRBV7-2
J: TRBJ2-1
CDR3: CASNRGLDFNEQFF
DNA: TGTGCCAGCAACCGTGGACTAGATTTCAATGAGCAGTTCTTC

size: -
D: TRBD2
V: TRBV6-4
J: TRBJ2-1
CDR3: CASSGLAGTYNEQFF
DNA: TGTGCCAGCAGCGGACTAGCGGGGACTTACAATGAGCAGTTCTTC

size: -
D: -
V: TRBV30
J: TRBJ1-5
CDR3: CAWSRGGVNQPQHF
DNA: TGTGCCTGGAGTAGGGGCGGAGTGAATCAGCCCCAGCATTTT

size: -
D: TRBD1
V: TRBV5-1
J: TRBJ1-1
CDR3: CASSFRTDRGQDTEAFF
DNA: TGCGCCAGCAGCTTCAGGACAGACAGGGGGCAGGACACTGAAGCTTTCTTT

size: -
D: -
V: TRBV5-4
J: TRBJ2-3
CDR3: CASSPGKPTDTQYF
DNA: TGTGCCAGCAGCCCCGGGAAACCCACAGATACGCAGTATTTT

size: -
D: TRBD2
V: TRBV11-1
J: TRBJ2-7
CDR3: CASSLETSGSYEQYF
DNA: TGTGCCAGCAGCTTAGAGACTAGCGGGTCCTACGAGCAGTACTTC

size: -
D: TRBD1
V: TRBV2
J: TRBJ2-4
CDR3: CASSNWDRGVDF
DNA: TGTGCCAGCAGTAACTGGGACAGGGGTGTCGACTTC

size: -
D: -
V: TRBV6-5
J: TRBJ2-2
CDR3: CASSYRAGEAGELFF
DNA: TGTGCCAGCAGTTACAGGGCAGGGGAAGCCGGGGAGCTGTTTTTT

size: -
D: TRBD1
V: TRBV9
J: TRBJ2-7
CDR3: CASSVTIGQGHEQYF
DNA: TGTGCCAGCAGCGTAACCATCGGACAGGGCCACGAGCAGTACTTC

size: -
D: TRBD1
V: TRBV7-9
J: TRBJ2-7
CDR3: CASGQGAREQYF
DNA: TGTGCCAGCGGACAGGGGGCTCGGGAGCAGTACTTC

size: once
D: TRBD1
V: TRBV5-1
J: TRBJ2-3
CDR3: CASSEGARSTDTQYF
DNA: TGCGCCAGCAGCGAGGGGGCGCGTAGCACAGATACGCAGTATTTT

size: -
D: TRBD2
V: TRBV12-3/TRBV12-4
J: TRBJ2-1
CDR3: CASSLASGVEQFF
DNA: TGTGCCAGCAGTTTGGCTAGCGGGGTTGAGCAGTTCTTC

size: -
D: TRBD1
V: TRBV24-1
J: TRBJ1-1
CDR3: CATSDQKTGDTEAFF
DNA: TGTGCCACCAGTGATCAAAAAACAGGGGACACTGAAGCTTTCTTT

size: -
D: -
V: TRBV4-2
J: TRBJ2-1
CDR3: CASSQEWEPMSLHYNEQFF
DNA: TGTGCCAGCAGCCAAGAATGGGAGCCTATGTCCCTTCATTACAATGAGCAGTTCTTC

size: -
D: -
V: TRBV2
J: TRBJ2-7
CDR3: CASRGQEGTYEQYF
DNA: TGTGCCAGCAGGGGGCAGGAGGGCACCTACGAGCAGTACTTC

size: -
D: -
V: TRBV28
J: TRBJ1-1
CDR3: CASSSLGRDRTEAFF
DNA: TGTGCCAGTAGTTCCCTGGGCAGGGATCGCACTGAAGCTTTCTTT

size: -
D: -
V: TRBV9
J: TRBJ1-1
CDR3: CASSGRVGGAAEAFF
DNA: TGTGCCAGCAGCGGACGGGTCGGTGGGGCCGCTGAAGCTTTCTTT

size: once
D: TRBD2
V: TRBV5-6
J: TRBJ2-7
CDR3: CASSLGLASYEQYF
DNA: TGTGCCAGCAGTCTCGGACTAGCGTCCTACGAGCAGTACTTC

size: -
D: -
V: TRBV14
J: TRBJ2-1
CDR3: CASSSQGLWVDEQFF
DNA: TGTGCCAGCAGCTCACAGGGTCTCTGGGTGGATGAGCAGTTCTTC

size: -
D: -
V: TRBV9
J: TRBJ1-1
CDR3: CASSVSGRRLGEAFF
DNA: TGTGCCAGCAGCGTCTCGGGCCGGAGGTTGGGTGAAGCTTTCTTT

size: -
D: -
V: TRBV7-2
J: TRBJ1-2
CDR3: CASSLGPGSYGYTF
DNA: TGTGCCAGCAGCTTGGGGCCGGGCAGCTATGGCTACACCTTC

size: once
D: TRBD2
V: TRBV12-5
J: TRBJ2-1
CDR3: CASGPGTSGATYNEQFF
DNA: TGTGCTAGTGGTCCCGGGACTAGCGGGGCTACCTACAATGAGCAGTTCTTC

size: -
D: TRBD1
V: TRBV7-9
J: TRBJ2-7
CDR3: CASSPVGQGTEQYF
DNA: TGTGCCAGCAGCCCTGTAGGACAGGGGACCGAGCAGTACTTC

size: -
D: TRBD1
V: TRBV7-2
J: TRBJ1-2
CDR3: CASSFFRGRGANYGYTF
DNA: TGTGCCAGCAGCTTTTTCAGGGGGCGGGGAGCTAACTATGGCTACACCTTC

size: -
D: -
V: TRBV5-4
J: TRBJ1-2
CDR3: CASSEQGLRGYTF
DNA: TGTGCCAGCAGCGAACAGGGTTTGAGGGGCTACACCTTC

size: -
D: -
V: TRBV25-1
J: TRBJ2-7
CDR3: CASSDEILYEQYF
DNA: TGTGCCAGCAGTGACGAGATTCTCTACGAGCAGTACTTC

size: -
D: -
V: TRBV2
J: TRBJ2-2
CDR3: CASSEVRNTGELFF
DNA: TGTGCCAGCAGTGAAGTCAGGAACACCGGGGAGCTGTTTTTT

size: -
D: -
V: TRBV9
J: TRBJ2-7
CDR3: CASSVDGDTRYEQYF
DNA: TGTGCCAGCAGCGTAGATGGCGACACCCGCTACGAGCAGTACTTC

size: -
D: -
V: TRBV9
J: TRBJ1-6
CDR3: CASSVESGNSPLHF
DNA: TGTGCCAGCAGCGTAGAGTCAGGAAATTCACCCCTCCACTTT

size: -
D: -
V: TRBV2
J: TRBJ2-3
CDR3: CASSRGGGTDTQYF
DNA: TGTGCCAGCAGTAGGGGCGGGGGCACAGATACGCAGTATTTT

size: -
D: -
V: TRBV6-1
J: TRBJ1-5
CDR3: CASSELLGQPNQPQHF
DNA: TGTGCCAGCAGTGAACTATTGGGGCAGCCTAATCAGCCCCAGCATTTT

size: -
D: -
V: TRBV19
J: TRBJ1-4
CDR3: CASSTQGITEKLFF
DNA: TGTGCCAGTAGTACGCAGGGGATAACTGAAAAACTGTTTTTT

size: -
D: TRBD1
V: TRBV18
J: TRBJ1-1
CDR3: CASSFDRVSEAFF
DNA: TGTGCCAGCTCATTTGACAGGGTGTCTGAAGCTTTCTTT

size: -
D: TRBD1
V: TRBV9
J: TRBJ1-3
CDR3: CASSGQGQGDSGNTIYF
DNA: TGTGCCAGCAGCGGACAGGGACAGGGGGACTCTGGAAACACCATATATTTT

size: -
D: -
V: TRBV18
J: TRBJ2-1
CDR3: CASSPEGQLSSYNEQFF
DNA: TGTGCCAGCTCACCCGAGGGACAATTGAGCTCCTACAATGAGCAGTTCTTC

size: -
D: -
V: TRBV30
J: TRBJ1-4
CDR3: CAWSVGGVEEKLFF
DNA: TGTGCCTGGAGTGTAGGGGGGGTGGAGGAAAAACTGTTTTTT

size: once
D: -
V: TRBV12-3/TRBV12-4
J: TRBJ1-2
CDR3: CASSQLNGYTF
DNA: TGTGCCAGCAGCCAACTAAACGGCTACACCTTC

size: -
D: TRBD1
V: TRBV30
J: TRBJ1-5
CDR3: CAWSLGTGRQPQHF
DNA: TGTGCCTGGAGCCTGGGGACAGGGAGACAGCCCCAGCATTTT

size: -
D: -
V: TRBV5-1
J: TRBJ2-7
CDR3: CASSPEGGGQFIFYEQYF
DNA: TGCGCCAGCAGCCCCGAAGGAGGGGGCCAATTTATTTTCTACGAGCAGTACTTC

size: -
D: -
V: TRBV9
J: TRBJ1-1
CDR3: CASSVDPVTEAFF
DNA: TGTGCCAGCAGCGTCGATCCGGTGACTGAAGCTTTCTTT

size: -
D: -
V: TRBV11-2
J: TRBJ1-6
CDR3: CASSLAQNSPLHF
DNA: TGTGCCAGCAGCTTAGCACAGAATTCACCCCTCCACTTT

size: -
D: -
V: TRBV12-3/TRBV12-4
J: TRBJ2-5
CDR3: CASSFVRETQYF
DNA: TGTGCCAGCAGTTTCGTGCGAGAGACCCAGTACTTC

size: -
D: TRBD1
V: TRBV4-1
J: TRBJ1-2
CDR3: CASSQDGQGLGYGYTF
DNA: TGCGCCAGCAGCCAAGACGGACAGGGGCTGGGCTATGGCTACACCTTC

size: -
D: -
V: TRBV7-9
J: TRBJ2-7
CDR3: CASSPSGKEQYF
DNA: TGTGCCAGCAGCCCGTCCGGGAAGGAGCAGTACTTC

size: few
D: -
V: TRBV2
J: TRBJ2-2
CDR3: CASSPRRGTGELFF
DNA: TGTGCCAGCAGTCCACGGCGGGGTACCGGGGAGCTGTTTTTT

size: -
D: TRBD2
V: TRBV7-2
J: TRBJ2-7
CDR3: CASSKLAGSYEQYF
DNA: TGTGCCAGCAGTAAACTAGCGGGGTCCTACGAGCAGTACTTC

size: once
D: -
V: TRBV4-2
J: TRBJ1-2
CDR3: CASSQDNSNYGYTF
DNA: TGTGCCAGCAGCCAAGATAACAGCAACTATGGCTACACCTTC

size: -
D: TRBD1
V: TRBV10-2
J: TRBJ1-1
CDR3: CASIGTGNTDEAFF
DNA: TGCGCCAGCATTGGGACAGGGAATACCGATGAAGCTTTCTTT

size: once
D: -
V: TRBV30
J: TRBJ2-7
CDR3: CAWTRDITYEQYF
DNA: TGTGCCTGGACGAGGGACATAACCTACGAGCAGTACTTC

size: -
D: -
V: TRBV19
J: TRBJ1-1
CDR3: CASSIDPSTEAFF
DNA: TGTGCCAGTAGTATAGATCCCTCCACTGAAGCTTTCTTT